The 28 T cell receptor beta chains presented below share a single source sample, sequenced in a study of T cell changes during pregnancy in multiple sclerosis. Sequencing used immunoSEQ multiplex PCR; TCRdb keeps in-frame clones, though not all of them. The sample holds 50,000 to 65,000 clones, around nine tenths seen once. The specimen was peripheral blood, collected after pregnancy. These receptors were obtained from a female donor with multiple sclerosis, enrolled in a pregnancy study.

The chain links TRBV28 to TRBJ1-1; tentative D call: TRBD1 (6 bases). The length of the CDR3 is 14 residues. CDR1 is MDHEN, CDR2 SYDVKM, per germline. The ends were cut back, 6 bases at V and 4 bases at J, with 15 bases in the middle. DNA for the CDR3: TGTGCCAGCAGGTTAACCGTAGGGGGCACTGAAGCTTTCTTT. This encodes CASRLTVGGTEAFF. The full variable domain, in which reference TRBV28 and TRBJ1-1 provide the parts outside the CDR3, is DVKVTQSSRYLVKRTGEKVFLECVQDMDHENMFWYRQDPGLGLRLIYFSYDVKMKEKGDIPEGYSVSREKKERFSLILESASTNQTSMYLCASRLTVGGTEAFFGQGTRLTVV.

This clone appeared once. V gene TRBV7-9 combines with J gene TRBJ1-6; D might be TRBD1 (5 bases). Germline V gene sequence: CDR1 SEHNR, CDR2 FQNEAQ (reference sequence). The ends were cut back, 5 bases at V and 10 bases at J, with 18 bases in the middle. The CDR3 spans 15 residues. CDR3 in DNA: TGTGCCAGCAGCCACCCAGAGGTTACAGGCTCACCCCTCCACTTT. This gives the protein CASSHPEVTGSPLHF.

The V call is TRBV30, the J call TRBJ1-6; 8 bases are a match to TRBD1. CDR3 size: 15 residues. In germline, CDR1 is GTSNPN, CDR2 SVGIG (reference sequence). V dropped 2 bases and J dropped 7; count of bases not matched to a gene: 7. CDR3 bases: TGTGCCTGGAGTAGGGCGGACAGGGACAATTCACCCCTCCACTTT. This gives the protein CAWSRADRDNSPLHF.

The V and J genes are TRBV27 and TRBJ1-6, with TRBD1 matching 12 bases. This CDR3 has 17 amino acids. Trimming took 6 bases from V and 7 from J; bases not matched to a gene: 10. Germline-derived CDR1 and CDR2 are MNHEY and SMNVEV (reference sequence). CDR3 bases: TGTGCCAGCAGCCGGGACAGGGGGCTTGGGGCCAATTCACCCCTCCACTTT. Encoded protein: CASSRDRGLGANSPLHF.

The V gene is TRBV5-1, the J gene TRBJ1-1; D not resolved. Germline values: CDR1 SGHRS, CDR2 YFSETQ. CDR3 size: 14 residues. The V end lost 0 bases, the J end lost 1 base, and 7 bases lay between the germline ends. CDR3 nucleotide sequence: TGCGCCAGCAGCTTGGGACATCCGAACACTGAAGCTTTCTTT. It yields the protein CASSLGHPNTEAFF.

J is TRBJ1-6 and V is TRBV7-8, with 9 positions matching TRBD1. V dropped 7 bases and J dropped 3; count of bases not matched to a gene: 4. This CDR3 is 15 amino acids long. Germline CDR1 and CDR2: SGHVS and FQNEAQ. The CDR3 protein is CASNPTGGYNSPLHF. CDR3 DNA: TGTGCCAGCAATCCGACAGGGGGCTATAATTCACCCCTCCACTTT.

This chain joins TRBV11-2 and TRBJ2-1; TRBD1 matches at 9 bases. J lost 0 bases, V lost 7 bases, and 16 bases had no gene match. The CDR3 is made up of 19 amino acids. CDR1 is SGHAT and CDR2 is FQNNGV in the germline V gene. CDR3 sequence (DNA): TGTGCCAGCAAAGGCTGGGACAGGGATAATCTGCTCTCCTACAATGAGCAGTTCTTC. Protein: CASKGWDRDNLLSYNEQFF. Based on the CDR3 plus reference TRBV11-2 and TRBJ2-1, the full variable domain is EAGVAQSPRYKIIEKRQSVAFWCNPISGHATLYWYQQILGQGPKLLIQFQNNGVVDDSQLPKDRFSAERLKGVDSTLKIQPAKLEDSAVYLCASKGWDRDNLLSYNEQFFGPGTRLTVL.

The rearrangement joins TRBV6-1 to TRBJ2-7, with 8 bases that match TRBD1. V was pared by 7 bases and J by 2 bases, with 7 bases of the junction left unmatched. This CDR3 spans 14 amino acids. CDR1 MNHNS and CDR2 SASEGT come from the germline V gene. CDR3 DNA: TGTGCCAGCACCGTGGGGACAGGCGCCTACGAGCAGTACTTC. Its protein product is CASTVGTGAYEQYF.

The chain carries TRBV6-1 and TRBJ1-2, with D tentatively TRBD1 (5 bases). The V and J ends lost 1 base and 5 bases respectively, with 11 bases between them. The CDR3 consists of 14 residues. The V gene's germline CDR1 is MNHNS and CDR2 SASEGT. The CDR3 reads CASSEVGDSYGYTF. The CDR3 coding sequence is TGTGCCAGCAGTGAAGTGGGGGACTCTTATGGCTACACCTTC.

The J gene is TRBJ1-6, the V gene TRBV18, with D possibly TRBD1 on 6 matching bases. Germline values: CDR1 KGHSH, CDR2 LQKENI. This CDR3 contains 12 residues. Trimming stripped 5 bases from V and 8 bases from J, with 7 bases between. CDR3 residues: CASSNRDSPLHF. The CDR3 region has the DNA TGTGCCAGCTCAAACAGGGATTCACCCCTCCACTTT.

The V call is TRBV11-2, the J call TRBJ1-4; D gene unclear. CDR3 length equals 15 residues. Germline lookup yields CDR1 SGHAT and CDR2 FQNNGV. The germline V and J ends were trimmed by 2 bases and 8 bases, with 15 bases remaining between them. CDR3 bases: TGTGCCAGCAGCTTACCCCGGAGCGGTTCGGAAAAACTGTTTTTT. The encoded protein is CASSLPRSGSEKLFF.

The rearrangement uses TRBV5-1 and TRBJ2-5; 11 nucleotides line up with TRBD2. CDR3 length equals 15 residues. Trimming cost V 1 base and J 5 bases; bases outside gene matches: 4. The germline CDR1 and CDR2 sequences are SGHRS and YFSETQ. The CDR3 DNA is TGCGCCAGCAGCTTGAGGCCTAGCGGGGGGGAGACCCAGTACTTC. Residues: CASSLRPSGGETQYF.

The chain carries TRBV9 and TRBJ2-1; a weak D match, TRBD2 (6 bases). CDR1 and CDR2 (germline): SGDLS, YYNGEE. V was trimmed by 3 bases and J by 0 bases, leaving 10 bases between them. This CDR3 is built from 15 residues. This CDR3 is CASSGGLSSYNEQFF. The CDR3, as DNA: TGTGCCAGCAGCGGGGGACTGAGCTCCTACAATGAGCAGTTCTTC.

J is TRBJ1-5 and V is TRBV5-1; the D is unclear. The CDR3 sequence is 13 residues long. Per the germline V gene, CDR1 is SGHRS and CDR2 is YFSETQ. Trimming took 4 bases from V and 6 from J, leaving 11 bases between them. The CDR3 nucleotides are TGCGCCAGCAGCAGGGAGGGTTTTCAGCCCCAGCATTTT. Residues: CASSREGFQPQHF.

The chain carries TRBV10-2 and TRBJ2-2; D is uncertain. V lost 2 bases, J lost 6 bases, and 13 bases lay in between. The CDR3 loop spans 15 amino acids. Germline CDR1 is WSHSY and CDR2 is SAAADI. CDR3 region: CASSEGTSPAGELFF. As DNA, the CDR3 is TGCGCCAGCAGTGAGGGCACCTCCCCAGCCGGGGAGCTGTTTTTT.

This clone was recorded once. The rearrangement uses TRBV5-6 and TRBJ2-1; D unclear. V dropped 2 bases and J dropped 7 bases, with 7 bases sitting between them. Germline CDR1 reads SGHDT; CDR2 reads YYEEEE. The CDR3 contains 12 residues. Here the CDR3 reads CASSFVLNEQFF. The CDR3 bases are TGTGCCAGCAGCTTCGTACTTAATGAGCAGTTCTTC.

The chain carries TRBV18 and TRBJ2-5, with TRBD2 matching 13 bases. The CDR3 is 16 amino acids. The ends lost 1 base at V and 6 bases at J; junction bases unmatched: 5. Germline V CDR1 and CDR2: KGHSH, LQKENI. This CDR3 is CASSPLQTSGGKTQYF. For the CDR3, the DNA is TGTGCCAGCTCACCACTACAGACTAGCGGGGGGAAGACCCAGTACTTC.

A single count supports this clone. The chain uses TRBV18 and TRBJ1-5; maybe TRBD1 (5 bases). There are 15 residues in the CDR3. Germline CDR1 reads KGHSH; CDR2 reads LQKENI. Trimming removed 3 bases at V and 5 bases at J, with 14 bases between. CDR3 in amino acids: CASSPSSLRDQPQHF. In DNA, the CDR3 is TGTGCCAGCTCACCGTCGAGTCTCAGGGATCAGCCCCAGCATTTT.

This clone was observed a single time. The chain combines TRBV2 with TRBJ2-7, with a possible D match to TRBD2 (5 bases). In germline, CDR1 is SNHLY, CDR2 FYNNEI. Trimming left V 6 bases short and J 6 bases short, with 12 bases between. The length of the CDR3 is 12 residues. In DNA, the CDR3 is TGTGCCAGCAGCCAGGACCGGGGCGAGCAGTACTTC. Protein sequence: CASSQDRGEQYF.

This clone appeared a single time. The chain has TRBV5-1 and TRBJ1-1; 9 bases are a match to TRBD1. Germline V gene lookup returns CDR1 SGHRS and CDR2 YFSETQ. Unmatched junction bases numbered 11, after V lost 2 bases and J lost 0 bases. This CDR3 is 18 amino acids long. This CDR3 reads CASSLSGTGKMLNTEAFF. As DNA, the CDR3 is TGCGCCAGCAGCTTATCCGGGACAGGGAAAATGCTGAACACTGAAGCTTTCTTT.

This chain uses TRBV7-2 with TRBJ2-4; tentative D call: TRBD2 (6 bases). The CDR3 is 14 amino acids. The germline gives CDR1 SGHTA, CDR2 FQGNSA. Trimming removed 8 bases at V and 2 bases at J, with 13 bases between. The DNA for the CDR3 is TGTGCCAGCCAAGACGGGAGCCCCAAAAACATTCAGTACTTC. Translation gives CASQDGSPKNIQYF.

The chain couples TRBV19 to TRBJ2-2, with 7 bases matching TRBD1. The germline gives CDR1 LNHDA, CDR2 SQIVND (reference sequence). This CDR3 has 14 residues. The junction had 4 bases not matched to a gene; V was cut back by 7 bases and J by 2 bases. CDR3 bases: TGTGCCAGTACGAGGGGGCTCAACACCGGGGAGCTGTTTTTT. This gives the protein CASTRGLNTGELFF.

This chain joins TRBV5-6 and TRBJ2-1; no clear D gene. Germline V gives CDR1 SGHDT, CDR2 YYEEEE. The CDR3 is made up of 15 amino acids. V dropped 0 bases and J dropped 0 bases, with 7 bases sitting between them. The CDR3 sequence: CASSLGTPSYNEQFF. CDR3 nucleotide sequence: TGTGCCAGCAGCTTGGGTACTCCCTCCTACAATGAGCAGTTCTTC.

CDR3 protein: CASSFTGGGEKLFF. For the CDR3, the DNA is TGTGCCAGCAGCTTCACCGGGGGTGGTGAAAAACTGTTTTTT. The rearrangement joins TRBV5-5 to TRBJ1-4, with D maybe TRBD1 (5 bases). Germline-derived CDR1 and CDR2 are SGHKS and YYEKEE (reference sequence). The CDR3 has 14 residues. Trimming took 2 bases from V and 7 from J, leaving 12 bases between them.

The chain links TRBV30 to TRBJ1-1; D may be TRBD1 (6 bases). V was cut by 2 bases and J by 1 base, with 11 bases left in between. Germline V gives CDR1 GTSNPN, CDR2 SVGIG (reference sequence). The CDR3 totals 14 residues. CDR3 sequence (DNA): TGTGCCTGGAGTAGACAGGATAAGAACACTGAAGCTTTCTTT. Translating gives CAWSRQDKNTEAFF.

V and J are TRBV21-1 and TRBJ2-1; no DNA check was done on the table's D call, TRBD2. TRBV21-1 is an annotated pseudogene. The CDR3 is 18 amino acids. CDR3 residues: CATSPAGGNLSSYNEQFF. The DNA of the CDR3 is TGTGCTACCTCTCCTGCGGGGGGGAACCTCAGCTCCTACAATGAGCAGTTCTTC.

The DNA for the CDR3 is TGTGCCAGCAGTTGGGGGCTTGCCACTGAAGCTTTCTTT. This codes for CASSWGLATEAFF. The chain recombines TRBV5-5 with TRBJ1-1; perhaps TRBD1 as D (6 bases). Trimming left V 5 bases short and J 4 bases short, with 12 bases between. Germline values: CDR1 SGHKS, CDR2 YYEKEE (reference sequence). This CDR3 has 13 residues.

J is TRBJ1-1 and V is TRBV5-5; the D is unclear. V was shortened by 1 base and J by 1 base, with 8 bases between the two germline ends. The CDR3 spans 14 residues. Looked up from germline, CDR1 is SGHKS and CDR2 is YYEKEE (reference sequence). The DNA of the CDR3 is TGTGCCAGCAGCTTGCCCCCAGGGAACACTGAAGCTTTCTTT. Translated: CASSLPPGNTEAFF.